This TCR beta chain is drawn from a study of spatial heterogeneity in lung cancer. Study context: Samples were obtained from about 75 donors, all untreated early-stage non-small cell lung cancer patients.

Findings and limits, study-wide: Ubiquitous expanded tumor TCRs appeared in blood more at resection than follow-up.

The time point was: blood at routine non-recurrence follow-up after resection. Sequencing covered unsorted whole RNA taken from tumor, nontumor lung or frozen PBMC. The sample holds a few counts of this clonotype. The antigen is unknown. The CDR3 totals 17 residues. Germline CDR1 is ENHRY and CDR2 is SYGVKD. The V segment lost 6 bases and the J segment 4 bases; nucleotides outside the gene matches: 14. In TCRdb, the 5' RACE reads were re-called with MiXCR into one record per CDR3 protein. The top ten clones hold roughly 6.5% of a sample with about 45,000 distinct CDR3 sequences, 20% to 25% of them seen once.

The genes are TRBV10-3 and TRBJ2-5; 10 nucleotides match TRBD1. The TCR sequence derives from a female donor with early-stage non-small cell lung cancer. The specimen was PBMCs, collected at follow-up. The CDR3 here is CAIRSGTGAGGGETQYF. DNA for the CDR3: TGTGCCATCAGGTCGGGGACAGGGGCAGGGGGCGGAGAGACCCAGTACTTC.